The clone carrying this T cell receptor (beta chain) was picked up many times. This record belongs to a study of T-cell reconstitution after alpha-beta-depleted transplantation in children. This CDR3 comprises 15 residues. Trimming took 5 bases from V and 2 from J, leaving 15 bases between them. Germline V gene lookup returns CDR1 SEHNR and CDR2 FQNEAQ (reference sequence). Unique molecular identifiers were built into the TCRbeta library. TCRdb re-derived calls from the PCR reads in MiXCR, one entry per CDR3 protein. The sample has 230,000 or so distinct CDR3 sequences, 9.7% seen once. Sequencing used PBMCs from the stem cell graft donor, obtained from the stem cell graft. This chain uses TRBV7-9 with TRBJ2-5; perhaps D is TRBD1 or TRBD2 (7 bases each). This clonotype was sampled from a human donor who donated a stem cell graft to a child with SCID. The CDR3 region is CASSGRQGGQETQYF. In DNA form, the CDR3 reads TGTGCCAGCAGCGGCAGACAGGGAGGGCAAGAGACCCAGTACTTC.